This T cell receptor beta chain was profiled in a study of blood T cell repertoires in COVID-19. Background on the study: Collection of acute and convalescent COVID-19 samples took place in the United States, Italy and Spain. T cells, B-cell-depleted T cells, or PBMCs provided the cDNA or gDNA that served as material.

Concerning this clone: A much larger clone lies a single base off, so this may be a read error.

Per germline, CDR1 SEHNR and CDR2 FQNEAQ (reference sequence). The CDR3 length is 13 residues. Original methodology: Cell counts per sample came from amplifying reference gene primers. Libraries were prepared by immunoSEQ multiplex PCR; TCRdb keeps only in-frame clonotypes and omits some of them. V, J and clone size reflect that table, while D and trimming were determined from the DNA. The table shows over 75,000 clones, with 60% to 85% occurring only once. The chain is built from TRBV7-9 and TRBJ2-7; the D is unclear. The TCR originated in a human donor in a cohort sampled during active COVID-19. Sequencing used peripheral blood. The CDR3 nucleotides are TGTACCAGCAGCTTAGACAAAACCTACGAGCAGTACGTC. It is translated as CTSSLDKTYEQYV.